The TCR beta chain described here comes from a study of human T cells and chemical hapten exposure. The table lists this clonotype with a few counts. Its antigen is unidentified. This CDR3 is built from 14 residues. V lost 0 bases, J lost 2 bases, and 9 bases lay in between. The germline gives CDR1 SGDLS, CDR2 YYNGEE. General study findings and limits: Significantly more large CDR3 similarity clusters arose among expanded TCRs than among controls.

TCRdb independently ran MiXCR on the RACE reads; one entry per CDR3 protein. The table includes approximately 60,000 distinct CDR3 sequences, around 10% detected once. Time point reported: patch test 3, about 24 weeks after DPC sensitization. Treatment indicated: therapeutic diphenylcyclopropenone sensitization with weekly scalp DPC. Total RNA came from unfractionated whole blood. The material was whole blood, obtained in connection with sensitization to the hapten diphenylcyclopropenone (DPC). V is TRBV9 and J is TRBJ2-7, with D possibly matching TRBD2 (5 bases). The sequence came from a woman aged 25 to 45 with alopecia areata. Some clones in this sample may be carry-over from other donors' samples. Here the CDR3 reads CASSVAGTTYEQYF. The CDR3 region has the DNA TGTGCCAGCAGCGTAGCGGGAACTACCTACGAGCAGTACTTC.